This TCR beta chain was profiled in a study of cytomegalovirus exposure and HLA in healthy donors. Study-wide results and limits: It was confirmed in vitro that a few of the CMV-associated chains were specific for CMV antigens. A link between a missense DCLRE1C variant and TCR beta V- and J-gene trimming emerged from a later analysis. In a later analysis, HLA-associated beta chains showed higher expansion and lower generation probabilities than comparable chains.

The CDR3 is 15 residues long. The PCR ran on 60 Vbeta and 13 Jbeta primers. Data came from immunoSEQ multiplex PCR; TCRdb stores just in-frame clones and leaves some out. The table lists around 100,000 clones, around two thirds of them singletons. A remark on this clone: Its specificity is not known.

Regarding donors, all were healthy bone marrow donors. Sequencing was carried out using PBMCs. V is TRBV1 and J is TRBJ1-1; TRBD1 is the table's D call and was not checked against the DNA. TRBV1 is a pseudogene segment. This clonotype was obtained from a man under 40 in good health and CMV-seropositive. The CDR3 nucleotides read TGCACCAGCAGCCAAGATTCGGGACAGGGAACTGAAGCTTTCTTT. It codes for CTSSQDSGQGTEAFF.